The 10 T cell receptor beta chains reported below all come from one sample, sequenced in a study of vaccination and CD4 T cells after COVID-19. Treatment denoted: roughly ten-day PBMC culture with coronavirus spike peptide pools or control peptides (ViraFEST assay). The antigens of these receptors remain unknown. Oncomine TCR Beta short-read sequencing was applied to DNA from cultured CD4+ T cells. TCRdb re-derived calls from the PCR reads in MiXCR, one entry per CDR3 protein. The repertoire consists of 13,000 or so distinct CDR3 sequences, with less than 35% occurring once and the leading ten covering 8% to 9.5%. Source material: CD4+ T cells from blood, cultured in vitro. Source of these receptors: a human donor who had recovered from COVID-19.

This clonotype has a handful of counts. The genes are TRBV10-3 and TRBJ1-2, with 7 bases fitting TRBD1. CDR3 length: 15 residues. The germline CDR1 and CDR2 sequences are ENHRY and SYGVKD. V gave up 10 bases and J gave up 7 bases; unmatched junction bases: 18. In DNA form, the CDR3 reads TGTGCCACTGCCCCATGGACAGGATCCAGGGGTGGCTACACCTTC. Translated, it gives CATAPWTGSRGGYTF.

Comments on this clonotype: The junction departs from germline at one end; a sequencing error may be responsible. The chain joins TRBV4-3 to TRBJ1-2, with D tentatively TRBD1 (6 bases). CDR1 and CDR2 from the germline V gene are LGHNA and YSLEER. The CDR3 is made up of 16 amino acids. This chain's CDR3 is CASSQDGTGWVYSYTF. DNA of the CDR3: TGCGCCAGCAGCCAAGATGGTACAGGGTGGGTCTATAGCTACACCTTC.

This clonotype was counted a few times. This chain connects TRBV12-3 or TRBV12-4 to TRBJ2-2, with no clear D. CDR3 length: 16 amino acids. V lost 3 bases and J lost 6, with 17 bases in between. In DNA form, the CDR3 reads TGTGCCAGCAGTTTGTCCGCGTCCCCGGGCGCCGGGGAGCTGTTTTTT. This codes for CASSLSASPGAGELFF.

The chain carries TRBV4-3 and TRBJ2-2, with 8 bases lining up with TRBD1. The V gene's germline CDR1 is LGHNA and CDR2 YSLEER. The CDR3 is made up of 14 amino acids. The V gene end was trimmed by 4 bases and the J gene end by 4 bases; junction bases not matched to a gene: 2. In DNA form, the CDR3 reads TGCGCCAGCAGCCGGACAGGGTTCACCGGGGAGCTGTTTTTT. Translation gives CASSRTGFTGELFF.

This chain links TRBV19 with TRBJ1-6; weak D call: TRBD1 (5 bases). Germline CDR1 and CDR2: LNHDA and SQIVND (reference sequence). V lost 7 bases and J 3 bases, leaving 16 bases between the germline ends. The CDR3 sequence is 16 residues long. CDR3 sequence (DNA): TGTGCCAGTACGCCCCGGGAAGGGGTCTATAATTCACCCCTCCACTTT. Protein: CASTPREGVYNSPLHF. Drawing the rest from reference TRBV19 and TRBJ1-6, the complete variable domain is DGGITQSPKYLFRKEGQNVTLSCEQNLNHDAMYWYRQDPGQGLRLIYYSQIVNDFQKGDIAEGYSVSREKKESFPLTVTSAQKNPTAFYLCASTPREGVYNSPLHFGNGTRLTVT.

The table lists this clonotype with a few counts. CDR3 coding DNA: TGTGCCTGGAGGACTCCGGGACAGGGGAGGTCTGGGGCCAACGTCCTGACTTTC. It translates to CAWRTPGQGRSGANVLTF. J is TRBJ2-6 and V is TRBV30; 10 positions match TRBD1. This CDR3 is 18 amino acids long. Unmatched junction bases numbered 9, after V lost 3 bases and J lost 1 base. The germline CDR1 and CDR2 sequences are GTSNPN and SVGIG (reference sequence).

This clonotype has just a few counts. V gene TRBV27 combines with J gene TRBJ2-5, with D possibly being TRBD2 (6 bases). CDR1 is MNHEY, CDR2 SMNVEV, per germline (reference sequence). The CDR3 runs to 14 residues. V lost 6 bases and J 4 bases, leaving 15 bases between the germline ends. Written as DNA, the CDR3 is TGTGCCAGCAGGCCCACCTGGCGGGGAGAGACCCAGTACTTC. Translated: CASRPTWRGETQYF.

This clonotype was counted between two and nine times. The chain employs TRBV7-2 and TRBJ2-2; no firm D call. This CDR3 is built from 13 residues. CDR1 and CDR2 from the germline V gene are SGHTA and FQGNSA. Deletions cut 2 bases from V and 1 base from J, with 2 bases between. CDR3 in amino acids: CASSLLNTGELFF. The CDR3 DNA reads TGTGCCAGCAGCTTATTGAACACCGGGGAGCTGTTTTTT.

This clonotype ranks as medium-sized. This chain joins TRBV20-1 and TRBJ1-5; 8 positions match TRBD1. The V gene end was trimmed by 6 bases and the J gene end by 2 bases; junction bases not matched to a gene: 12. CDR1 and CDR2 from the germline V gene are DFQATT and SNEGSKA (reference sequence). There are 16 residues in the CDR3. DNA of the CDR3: TGCAGTGCGTCCGGGACAGGAAGAGGGGGCAATCAGCCCCAGCATTTT. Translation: CSASGTGRGGNQPQHF.

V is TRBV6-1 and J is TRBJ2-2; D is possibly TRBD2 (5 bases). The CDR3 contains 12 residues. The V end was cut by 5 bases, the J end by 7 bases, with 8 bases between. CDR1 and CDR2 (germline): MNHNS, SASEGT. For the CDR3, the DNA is TGTGCCAGCAGTAGGGAGATCGGGGAGCTGTTTTTT. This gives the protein CASSREIGELFF.